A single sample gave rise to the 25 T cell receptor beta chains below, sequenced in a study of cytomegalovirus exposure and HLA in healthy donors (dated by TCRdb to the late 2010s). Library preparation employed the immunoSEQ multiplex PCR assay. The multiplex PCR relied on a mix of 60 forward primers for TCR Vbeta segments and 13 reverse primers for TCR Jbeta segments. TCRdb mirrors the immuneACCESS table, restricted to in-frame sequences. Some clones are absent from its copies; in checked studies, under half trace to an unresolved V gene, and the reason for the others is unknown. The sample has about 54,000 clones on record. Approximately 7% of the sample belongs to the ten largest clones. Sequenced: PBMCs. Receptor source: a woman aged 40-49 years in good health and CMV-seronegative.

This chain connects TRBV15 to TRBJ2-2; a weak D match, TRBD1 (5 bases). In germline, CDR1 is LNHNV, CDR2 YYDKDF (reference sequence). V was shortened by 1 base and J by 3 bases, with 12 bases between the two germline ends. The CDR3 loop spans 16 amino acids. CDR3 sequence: CATSRGQGADTGELFF. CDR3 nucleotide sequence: TGTGCCACCAGCAGAGGGCAGGGCGCGGACACCGGGGAGCTGTTTTTT. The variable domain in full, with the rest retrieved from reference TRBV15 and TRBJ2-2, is DAMVIQNPRYQVTQFGKPVTLSCSQTLNHNVMYWYQQKSSQAPKLLFHYYDKDFNNEADTPDNFQSRRPNTSFCFLDIRSPGLGDTAMYLCATSRGQGADTGELFFGEGSRLTVL.

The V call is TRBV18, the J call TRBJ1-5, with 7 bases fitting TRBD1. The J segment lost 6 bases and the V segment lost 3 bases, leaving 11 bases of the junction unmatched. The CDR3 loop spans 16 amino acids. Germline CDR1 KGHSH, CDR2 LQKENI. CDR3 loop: CASSPTPEGAGQPQHF. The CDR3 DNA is TGTGCCAGCTCACCTACACCGGAGGGGGCAGGTCAGCCCCAGCATTTT.

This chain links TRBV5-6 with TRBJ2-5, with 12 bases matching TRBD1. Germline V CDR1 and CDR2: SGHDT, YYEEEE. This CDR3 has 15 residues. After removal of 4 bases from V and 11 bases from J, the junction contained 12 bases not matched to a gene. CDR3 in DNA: TGTGCCAGCAGCCGCCGGGACAGGGGGCCTTGGGAGCAGTACTTC. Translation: CASSRRDRGPWEQYF. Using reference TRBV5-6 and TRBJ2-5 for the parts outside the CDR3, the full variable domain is DAGVTQSPTHLIKTRGQQVTLRCSPKSGHDTVSWYQQALGQGPQFIFQYYEEEERQRGNFPDRFSGHQFPNYSSELNVNALLLGDSALYLCASSRRDRGPWEQYFGPGTRLLVL.

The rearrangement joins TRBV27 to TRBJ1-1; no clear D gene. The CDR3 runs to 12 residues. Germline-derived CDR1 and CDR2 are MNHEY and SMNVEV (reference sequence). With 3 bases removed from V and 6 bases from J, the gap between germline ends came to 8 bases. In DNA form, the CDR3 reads TGTGCCAGCAGTTTCAGAGGATCTGAAGCTTTCTTT. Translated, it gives CASSFRGSEAFF.

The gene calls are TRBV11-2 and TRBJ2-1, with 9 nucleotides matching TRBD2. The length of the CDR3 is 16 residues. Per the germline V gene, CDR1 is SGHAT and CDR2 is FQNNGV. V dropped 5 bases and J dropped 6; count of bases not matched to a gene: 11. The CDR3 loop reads CASSRSAGTSLNEQFF. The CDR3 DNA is TGTGCCAGCAGCCGATCCGCCGGGACTAGCCTCAATGAGCAGTTCTTC.

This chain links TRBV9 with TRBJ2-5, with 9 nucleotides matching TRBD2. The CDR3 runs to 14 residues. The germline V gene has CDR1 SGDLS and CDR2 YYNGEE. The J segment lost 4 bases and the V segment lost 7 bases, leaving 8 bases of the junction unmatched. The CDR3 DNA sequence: TGTGCCAGCGGTAGCGGGGGCGGGGGAGAGACCCAGTACTTC. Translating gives CASGSGGGGETQYF. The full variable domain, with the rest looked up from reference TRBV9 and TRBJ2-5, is DSGVTQTPKHLITATGQRVTLRCSPRSGDLSVYWYQQSLDQGLQFLIQYYNGEERAKGNILERFSAQQFPDLHSELNLSSLELGDSALYFCASGSGGGGETQYFGPGTRLLVL.

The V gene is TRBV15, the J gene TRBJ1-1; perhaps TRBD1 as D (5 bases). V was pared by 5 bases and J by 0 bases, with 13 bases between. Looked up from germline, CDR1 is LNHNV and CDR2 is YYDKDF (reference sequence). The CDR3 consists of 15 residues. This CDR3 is CATSSPDTMNTEAFF. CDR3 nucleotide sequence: TGTGCCACCAGCTCTCCGGACACCATGAACACTGAAGCTTTCTTT.

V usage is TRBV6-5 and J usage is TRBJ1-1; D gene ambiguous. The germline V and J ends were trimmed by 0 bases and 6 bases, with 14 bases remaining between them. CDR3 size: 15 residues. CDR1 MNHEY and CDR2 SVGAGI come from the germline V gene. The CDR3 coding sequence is TGTGCCAGCAGTTACTCGAGGCAAACCGCGGCTGAAGCTTTCTTT. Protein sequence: CASSYSRQTAAEAFF.

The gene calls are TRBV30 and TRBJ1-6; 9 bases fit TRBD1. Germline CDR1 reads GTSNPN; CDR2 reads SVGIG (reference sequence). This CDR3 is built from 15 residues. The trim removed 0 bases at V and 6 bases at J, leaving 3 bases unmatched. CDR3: CAWSVRDRANSPLHF. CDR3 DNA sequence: TGTGCCTGGAGTGTACGGGACAGGGCTAATTCACCCCTCCACTTT.

The CDR3 loop is CASSKRTGSPYEQYF. CDR3 nucleotide sequence: TGTGCCAGCAGTAAAAGGACAGGGTCTCCCTACGAGCAGTACTTC. The chain carries TRBV6-5 and TRBJ2-7, with 8 positions matching TRBD1. The CDR3 totals 15 residues. Germline V CDR1 and CDR2: MNHEY, SVGAGI. V lost 5 bases to trimming and J lost 2 bases; unmatched junction nucleotides: 8.

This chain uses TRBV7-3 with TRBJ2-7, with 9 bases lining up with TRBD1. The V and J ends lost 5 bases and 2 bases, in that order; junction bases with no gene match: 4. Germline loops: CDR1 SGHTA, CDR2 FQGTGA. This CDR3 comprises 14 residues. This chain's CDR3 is CASSPGQGPYEQYF. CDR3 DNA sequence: TGTGCCAGCAGCCCGGGACAGGGTCCCTACGAGCAGTACTTC.

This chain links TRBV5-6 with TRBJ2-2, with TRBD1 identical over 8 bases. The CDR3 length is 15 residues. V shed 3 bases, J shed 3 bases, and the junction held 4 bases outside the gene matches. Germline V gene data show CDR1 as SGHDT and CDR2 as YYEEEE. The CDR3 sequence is CASSSQGAYTGELFF. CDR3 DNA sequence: TGTGCCAGCAGCTCCCAGGGGGCTTACACCGGGGAGCTGTTTTTT. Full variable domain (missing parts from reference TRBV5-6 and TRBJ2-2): DAGVTQSPTHLIKTRGQQVTLRCSPKSGHDTVSWYQQALGQGPQFIFQYYEEEERQRGNFPDRFSGHQFPNYSSELNVNALLLGDSALYLCASSSQGAYTGELFFGEGSRLTVL.

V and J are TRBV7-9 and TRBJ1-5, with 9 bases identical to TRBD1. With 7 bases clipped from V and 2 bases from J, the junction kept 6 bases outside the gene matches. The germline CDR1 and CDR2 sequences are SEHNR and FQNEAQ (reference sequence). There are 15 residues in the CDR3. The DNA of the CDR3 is TGTGCCAGCACCCGGACAGGGGATCGCAATCAGCCCCAGCATTTT. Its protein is CASTRTGDRNQPQHF.

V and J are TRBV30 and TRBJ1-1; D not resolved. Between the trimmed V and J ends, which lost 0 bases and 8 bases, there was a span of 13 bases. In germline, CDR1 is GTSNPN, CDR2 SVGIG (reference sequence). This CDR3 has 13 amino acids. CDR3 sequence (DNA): TGTGCCTGGAGTGTACGGAGGAATGGGGAAGCTTTCTTT. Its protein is CAWSVRRNGEAFF.

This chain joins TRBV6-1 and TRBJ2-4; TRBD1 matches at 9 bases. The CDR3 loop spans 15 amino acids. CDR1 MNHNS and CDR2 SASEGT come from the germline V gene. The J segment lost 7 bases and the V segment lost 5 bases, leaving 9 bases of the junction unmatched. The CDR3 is CASSSDGTGSNIQYF. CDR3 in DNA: TGTGCCAGCAGTTCAGACGGGACAGGGTCGAACATTCAGTACTTC.

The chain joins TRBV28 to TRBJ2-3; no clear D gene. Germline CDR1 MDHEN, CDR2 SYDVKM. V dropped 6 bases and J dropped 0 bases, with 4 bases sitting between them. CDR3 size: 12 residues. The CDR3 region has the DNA TGTGCCAGCAGCGAGAGCACAGATACGCAGTATTTT. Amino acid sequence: CASSESTDTQYF.

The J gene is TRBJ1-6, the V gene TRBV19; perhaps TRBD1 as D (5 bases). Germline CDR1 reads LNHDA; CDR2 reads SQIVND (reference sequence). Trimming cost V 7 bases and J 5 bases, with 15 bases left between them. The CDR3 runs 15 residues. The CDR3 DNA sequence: TGTGCCAGTAACAGGCAGGGCAACGATAATTCACCCCTCCACTTT. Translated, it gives CASNRQGNDNSPLHF. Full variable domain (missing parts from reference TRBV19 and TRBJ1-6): DGGITQSPKYLFRKEGQNVTLSCEQNLNHDAMYWYRQDPGQGLRLIYYSQIVNDFQKGDIAEGYSVSREKKESFPLTVTSAQKNPTAFYLCASNRQGNDNSPLHFGNGTRLTVT.

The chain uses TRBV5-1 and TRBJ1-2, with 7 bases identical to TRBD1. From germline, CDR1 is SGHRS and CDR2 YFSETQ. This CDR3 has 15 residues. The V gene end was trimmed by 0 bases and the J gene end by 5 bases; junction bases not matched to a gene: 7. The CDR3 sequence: CASSLDGTVGYGYTF. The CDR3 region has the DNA TGCGCCAGCAGCTTGGACGGGACAGTAGGATATGGCTACACCTTC.

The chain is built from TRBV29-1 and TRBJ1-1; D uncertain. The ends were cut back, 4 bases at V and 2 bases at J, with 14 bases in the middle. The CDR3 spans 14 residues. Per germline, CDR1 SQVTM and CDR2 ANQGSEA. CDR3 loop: CSVGNRKTNTEAFF. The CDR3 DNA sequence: TGCAGCGTTGGTAATAGAAAAACTAACACTGAAGCTTTCTTT.

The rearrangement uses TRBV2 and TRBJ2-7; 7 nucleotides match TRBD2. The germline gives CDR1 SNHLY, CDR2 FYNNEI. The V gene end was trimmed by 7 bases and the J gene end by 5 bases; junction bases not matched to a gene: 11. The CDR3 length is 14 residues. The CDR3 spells CASTFGGSRNEQYF. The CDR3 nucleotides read TGTGCCAGCACCTTCGGCGGGAGCAGGAACGAGCAGTACTTC.

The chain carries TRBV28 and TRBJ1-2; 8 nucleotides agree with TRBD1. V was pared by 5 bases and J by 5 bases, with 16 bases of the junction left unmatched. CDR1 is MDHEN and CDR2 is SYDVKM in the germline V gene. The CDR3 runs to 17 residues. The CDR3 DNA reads TGTGCCAGCAGTCACGGACAGGGCTACGACGGGGCGTATGGCTACACCTTC. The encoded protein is CASSHGQGYDGAYGYTF.

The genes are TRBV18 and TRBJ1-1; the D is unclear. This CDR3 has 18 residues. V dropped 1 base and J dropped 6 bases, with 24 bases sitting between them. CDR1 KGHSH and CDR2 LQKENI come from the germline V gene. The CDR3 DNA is TGTGCCAGCTCACCACAGGCCGGAGGGCCCACAGTTGCCTCTGAAGCTTTCTTT. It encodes CASSPQAGGPTVASEAFF.

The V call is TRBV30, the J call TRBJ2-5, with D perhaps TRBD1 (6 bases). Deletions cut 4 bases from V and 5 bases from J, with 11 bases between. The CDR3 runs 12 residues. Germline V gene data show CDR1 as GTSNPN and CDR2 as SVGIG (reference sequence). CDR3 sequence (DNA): TGTGCCTGGAAGGGGGTTTCGGAGACCCAGTACTTC. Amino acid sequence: CAWKGVSETQYF.

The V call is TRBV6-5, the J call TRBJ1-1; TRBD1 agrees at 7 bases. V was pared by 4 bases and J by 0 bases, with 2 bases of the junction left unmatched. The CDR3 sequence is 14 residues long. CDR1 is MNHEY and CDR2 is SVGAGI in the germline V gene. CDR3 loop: CASSSDRMNTEAFF. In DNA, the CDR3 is TGTGCCAGCAGTTCGGACAGGATGAACACTGAAGCTTTCTTT.

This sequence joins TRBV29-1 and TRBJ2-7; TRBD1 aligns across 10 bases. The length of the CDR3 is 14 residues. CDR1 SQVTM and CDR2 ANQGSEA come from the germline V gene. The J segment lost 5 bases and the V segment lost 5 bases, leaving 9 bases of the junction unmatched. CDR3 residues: CSVRGGTGDHEQYF. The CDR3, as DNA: TGCAGCGTTCGAGGGGGGACAGGGGACCACGAGCAGTACTTC.